These 8 T cell receptor beta chains were all obtained from the same sample, sequenced in a study of CXCR3-negative and CXCR3-positive naive CD8 T cells. The TRB libraries of cDNA were built by UMI-labeled 5' RACE. TCRdb reanalyzed the 5' RACE reads and collapses them to one entry per CDR3 protein, without DNA. The table for this sample gives about 6,700 distinct CDR3 sequences. Sample: naive CXCR3- CD8+ T cells from blood. The subset was: CD45RO-CCR7+CD27+CD95- naive CD8+ T cells lacking CXCR3 (TNR3-). The source of these receptors is a human donor in good health. Some clones in this sample may be carry-over from other donors' samples.

This clonotype counts as medium-sized by frequency. This chain links TRBV29-1 with TRBJ2-1; TCRdb selects TRBD1, and the lack of DNA leaves this call unchecked. Germline V gene lookup returns CDR1 SQVTM and CDR2 ANQGSEA. The CDR3 has 16 residues. The CDR3: CSVESGRGGPYNEQFF.

The rearrangement joins TRBV9 to TRBJ1-6; the TRBD1 assignment by TCRdb is unverifiable without DNA. The CDR3 loop spans 15 amino acids. Germline V lookup: CDR1 SGDLS, CDR2 YYNGEE. The CDR3 reads CASSPGQNYNSPLHF.

The chain joins TRBV10-3 to TRBJ2-7; the TCRdb D gene call, TRBD1, has no DNA to confirm it. The germline gives CDR1 ENHRY, CDR2 SYGVKD. The CDR3 totals 11 residues. CDR3 amino acids: CASVDRAEQYF.

The gene calls are TRBV6-5 and TRBJ1-1. The CDR3 spans 16 residues. Germline V gene lookup returns CDR1 MNHEY and CDR2 SVGAGI. The CDR3 protein is CASSYSTEAGDTEAFF.

The chain carries TRBV7-8 and TRBJ2-7; the D call of TRBD1 rests on TCRdb alone, since no DNA is present to check it. This CDR3 region has 14 residues. Germline assignment: CDR1 SGHVS and CDR2 FQNEAQ. The CDR3 loop reads CASSLPDRAHEQYF.

This clonotype is called medium-sized based on its frequency. This chain links TRBV2 with TRBJ2-1; lacking DNA, the TRBD2 call made by TCRdb goes unchecked. The germline gives CDR1 SNHLY, CDR2 FYNNEI. This CDR3 contains 16 residues. This CDR3 reads CASSEARSGGTSEQFF.

Judged by frequency, this clonotype is medium-sized. This chain connects TRBV12-3 or TRBV12-4 to TRBJ1-5. The CDR3 has 12 residues. The CDR3 reads CASSRSDMPQHF.

CDR3 amino acids: CASSPGTAEQETQYF. This chain uses TRBV4-3 with TRBJ2-5; TCRdb's D gene call, TRBD2, goes unchecked for lack of DNA. This CDR3 has 15 residues. Germline V gives CDR1 LGHNA, CDR2 YSLEER.